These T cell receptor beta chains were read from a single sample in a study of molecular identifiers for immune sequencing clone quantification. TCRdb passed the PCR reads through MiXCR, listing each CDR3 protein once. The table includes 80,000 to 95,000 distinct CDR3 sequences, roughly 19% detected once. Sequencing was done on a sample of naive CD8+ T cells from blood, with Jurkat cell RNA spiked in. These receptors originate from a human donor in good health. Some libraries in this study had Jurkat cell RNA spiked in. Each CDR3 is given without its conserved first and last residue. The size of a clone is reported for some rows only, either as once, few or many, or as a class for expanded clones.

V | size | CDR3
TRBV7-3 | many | ASSPWGQGASDTQY
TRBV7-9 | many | ASSLVSGQETQY
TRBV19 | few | VSSIIFAGTGLNEQY
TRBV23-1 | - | ASSPALRDRAYDEQF
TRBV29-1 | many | SVGTGMNTEAF
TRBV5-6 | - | ASSLVPGQGVFGTEAY
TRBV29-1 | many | SVGTGGSYEQY
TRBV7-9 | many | ASSFTPSQETQY
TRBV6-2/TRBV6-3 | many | ASRPLYRGTYGYT
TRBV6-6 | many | ASSYRDRDINYGYT
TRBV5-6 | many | ASSFGTGGGSSYNEQF
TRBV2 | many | ASGQYEEGLYNEQF
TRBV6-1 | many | ASSAGRTNTGELF
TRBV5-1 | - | AGSFSAPAYGQY
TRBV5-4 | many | ASSLRDMNTEAF
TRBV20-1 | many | SANSGTGYSADTQY
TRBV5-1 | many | ASSLEGSYGYT
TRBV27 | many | ASRDRVKSGDTQY
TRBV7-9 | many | ASSLQTGAYGQPQH
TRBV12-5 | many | ASGPSVHYEQY
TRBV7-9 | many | ASSFSDPMKRAYEQY
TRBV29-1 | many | SVEPGQGYNEQF
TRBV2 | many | ASVSDSYNEQF
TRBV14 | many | ASSQDFQGRYGYT